These 11 T cell receptor beta chains originate from one sample sequenced in a study of cytomegalovirus exposure and HLA in healthy donors (dated by TCRdb to 2017 to 2019). The receptor library was made with the immunoSEQ multiplex PCR assay. A mixture of 60 forward primers for TCR Vbeta segments and 13 reverse primers for TCR Jbeta segments was used in the multiplex PCR. The clones in this table, taken by TCRdb from immuneACCESS, are in-frame only. Not every clone is retained; where verified, under half of the shortfall comes from an unresolved V gene, and the cause of the rest is unknown. This sample holds roughly 90,000 clones; roughly 83% were observed only once. The ten largest clones represent 2.1% of the sample. Sequencing was performed on PBMCs. The receptors derive from a man between 18 and 29 years old in good health and CMV-seronegative.

The chain employs TRBV11-2 and TRBJ2-7, with TRBD1 identical over 9 bases. This CDR3 spans 16 amino acids. The germline gives CDR1 SGHAT, CDR2 FQNNGV. V lost 5 bases and J lost 3; bases outside the gene matches: 11. This chain's CDR3 is CASSLSWDRAVYEQYF. Here the CDR3 DNA reads TGTGCCAGCAGCCTCTCGTGGGACAGGGCAGTCTACGAGCAGTACTTC.

The DNA of the CDR3 is TGTGCCAGCAGCATAGATGGGGCGGAGGGTTGGAACACTGAAGCTTTCTTT. This sequence encodes CASSIDGAEGWNTEAFF. This chain joins TRBV13 and TRBJ1-1; D is possibly TRBD1 (5 bases). V dropped 5 bases and J dropped 1 base, with 20 bases sitting between them. The CDR3 extends over 17 amino acids. CDR1 is PRHDT, CDR2 FYEKMQ, per germline (reference sequence).

The rearrangement uses TRBV5-3 and TRBJ1-4; the match to TRBD1 covers 11 bases. TRBV5-3 has ORF status, its function being uncertain. Trimming at V came to 4 bases and at J to 13 bases, leaving 24 bases not matched to a gene. CDR3 length: 19 residues. The CDR3 DNA reads as TGTGCCAGAAGCCTCATCCGGACAGGGGGCGAACCTGGCCCCCGGGGACTGTTTTTT. This sequence encodes CARSLIRTGGEPGPRGLFF.

In its sample, this clone was seen once. This chain joins TRBV27 and TRBJ1-2; D unclear. The V end lost 8 bases, the J end lost 3 bases, and 19 bases lay between the germline ends. The CDR3 consists of 15 residues. Germline V CDR1 and CDR2: MNHEY, SMNVEV (reference sequence). DNA of the CDR3: TGTGCCAGCCCCCAGTCAGAGAAGGGAGACTATGGCTACACCTTC. It is translated as CASPQSEKGDYGYTF.

The genes are TRBV6-5 and TRBJ1-3; 8 positions agree with TRBD1. This CDR3 contains 14 residues. V shed 6 bases, J shed 7 bases, and the junction held 8 bases outside the gene matches. Per the germline V gene, CDR1 is MNHEY and CDR2 is SVGAGI. As DNA, the CDR3 is TGTGCCAGCAGGAGACAGGGGAGTGGCAACACCATATATTTT. Translating it yields CASRRQGSGNTIYF.

The V and J genes are TRBV30 and TRBJ2-5; D unresolved. This CDR3 spans 12 amino acids. V was pared by 0 bases and J by 5 bases, with 7 bases between. Germline V gene data show CDR1 as GTSNPN and CDR2 as SVGIG (reference sequence). The CDR3 region is CAWSVNQETQYF. CDR3 DNA: TGTGCCTGGAGTGTGAATCAGGAGACCCAGTACTTC.

This clone was found once. This chain joins TRBV6-5 and TRBJ2-1, with D unresolved. This CDR3 has 14 residues. V lost 0 bases and J 0 bases, leaving 3 bases between the germline ends. From germline, CDR1 is MNHEY and CDR2 SVGAGI. CDR3 region: CASSYSRSYNEQFF. In DNA, the CDR3 is TGTGCCAGCAGTTACTCTCGCTCCTACAATGAGCAGTTCTTC.

The V call is TRBV6-5, the J call TRBJ1-3, with a tentative D call TRBD1 (5 bases). The V end lost 2 bases, the J end lost 3 bases, and 11 bases lay between the germline ends. The length of the CDR3 is 15 residues. Germline CDR1 and CDR2: MNHEY and SVGAGI. The CDR3 protein is CASSYRGSFGNTIYF. The DNA for the CDR3 is TGTGCCAGCAGTTACCGGGGGTCATTTGGAAACACCATATATTTT.

This chain's CDR3 is CASRPSGRYTGELFF. The CDR3 DNA follows: TGTGCCAGCAGACCTAGCGGGAGATACACCGGGGAGCTGTTTTTT. The chain recombines TRBV7-2 with TRBJ2-2, with 10 bases fitting TRBD2. Trimming cost V 6 bases and J 3 bases; bases outside gene matches: 4. Germline CDR1 reads SGHTA; CDR2 reads FQGNSA. The length of the CDR3 is 15 residues.

The chain uses TRBV6-5 and TRBJ2-2, with a possible D match to TRBD1 (5 bases). The CDR3 has 14 residues. Germline assignment: CDR1 MNHEY and CDR2 SVGAGI. The V and J ends lost 5 bases and 4 bases respectively, with 11 bases between them. The CDR3 protein is CASSQTGVTGELFF. Written as DNA, the CDR3 is TGTGCCAGCAGTCAAACAGGAGTCACCGGGGAGCTGTTTTTT.

The chain employs TRBV10-1 and TRBJ2-1; no reliable D call. Germline-derived CDR1 and CDR2 are WNHNN and SYGVQD (reference sequence). This CDR3 is 15 amino acids long. Trimming removed 5 bases from V and 5 bases from J, with 16 bases in between. CDR3: CASSRFVLGDNEQFF. The DNA for the CDR3 is TGCGCCAGCAGTCGGTTCGTTCTAGGTGACAATGAGCAGTTCTTC.